Following are 26 T cell receptor beta chains from one sample sequenced in a study of STAT5B mutations in CD4+ large granular lymphocyte leukemia. Some clones are missing from TCRdb's copy, which holds only in-frame ones; the method was immunoSEQ multiplex PCR. The sample carries fewer than 35,000 clones, just under 75% recorded once. The sequencing sample was made of CD4+ T cells from blood buffy coats. The receptor set was obtained from a human donor in good health.

The CDR3 loop is CASSVAGGRGEKLFF. The CDR3 nucleotides read TGTGCCAGCAGCGTAGCAGGGGGCCGGGGGGAAAAACTGTTTTTT. The chain joins TRBV9 to TRBJ1-4, with 8 bases matching TRBD1. Germline lookup yields CDR1 SGDLS and CDR2 YYNGEE. The CDR3 runs 15 residues. With 0 bases clipped from V and 8 bases from J, the junction kept 6 bases outside the gene matches.

This chain joins TRBV5-1 and TRBJ2-2; 11 bases are a match to TRBD2. The germline V gene encodes CDR1 SGHRS and CDR2 YFSETQ. V lost 4 bases, J lost 3 bases, and 8 bases stayed unmatched. The CDR3 is made up of 17 amino acids. CDR3 region: CASSPLVLAGDTGELFF. CDR3 sequence (DNA): TGCGCCAGCAGCCCCCTTGTACTAGCGGGAGACACCGGGGAGCTGTTTTTT.

This clone is a singleton in its sample. The chain is built from TRBV18 and TRBJ1-1; 9 nucleotides match TRBD1. Germline trimming cut 4 bases from V and 0 bases from J; bases unmatched to any gene: 3. This CDR3 has 15 residues. Germline V gives CDR1 KGHSH, CDR2 LQKENI. The CDR3 loop is CASSRGTGMNTEAFF. As DNA, the CDR3 is TGTGCCAGCTCACGTGGGACAGGGATGAACACTGAAGCTTTCTTT.

The CDR3 DNA reads as TGCGCCAGCAAATTTCTACAGGGAAACTATGGCTACACCTTC. The encoded protein is CASKFLQGNYGYTF. The gene calls are TRBV5-1 and TRBJ1-2; tentatively, D is TRBD1 (6 bases). This CDR3 contains 14 residues. From germline, CDR1 is SGHRS and CDR2 YFSETQ. Trimming shortened V by 6 bases and J by 2 bases, and 14 bases separated the two germline ends.

This clone has a single count. The chain joins TRBV4-1 to TRBJ2-2; D is unclear. Germline loops: CDR1 MGHRA, CDR2 YSYEKL. V gave up 4 bases and J gave up 0 bases, with 9 bases separating them. This CDR3 region has 15 residues. The CDR3 DNA reads TGCGCCAGCAGCCCCCTCTATACGAACACCGGGGAGCTGTTTTTT. Amino acid sequence: CASSPLYTNTGELFF.

V usage is TRBV5-1 and J usage is TRBJ1-1, with D perhaps TRBD1 (5 bases). The V and J ends lost 3 bases and 0 bases respectively, with 24 bases between them. This CDR3 is 19 amino acids long. In germline, CDR1 is SGHRS, CDR2 YFSETQ. In DNA form, the CDR3 reads TGCGCCAGCAGCTGGACGGTCTCTGGGGCGAGGAGAATGAACACTGAAGCTTTCTTT. Residues: CASSWTVSGARRMNTEAFF.

This chain links TRBV7-2 with TRBJ2-7; D possibly corresponds to TRBD2 (6 bases). There are 15 residues in the CDR3. Germline CDR1 reads SGHTA; CDR2 reads FQGNSA. Trimming left V 2 bases short and J 2 bases short, with 13 bases between. CDR3 DNA: TGTGCCAGCAGCTTACGGATTAGCGGAGCCTACGAGCAGTACTTC. Translation gives CASSLRISGAYEQYF.

This clone was seen more than once but under ten times. This chain connects TRBV18 to TRBJ1-1; D is undetermined. Trimming cost V 2 bases and J 3 bases, with 4 bases left between them. Germline CDR1 KGHSH, CDR2 LQKENI. The CDR3 covers 12 residues. The CDR3 DNA sequence: TGTGCCAGCTCACCAGACGACACTGAAGCTTTCTTT. Protein sequence: CASSPDDTEAFF.

The chain combines TRBV11-2 with TRBJ2-3; D call uncertain. The germline CDR1 and CDR2 sequences are SGHAT and FQNNGV. V was cut by 5 bases and J by 0 bases, with 18 bases left in between. The CDR3 has 17 amino acids. The CDR3 nucleotides are TGTGCCAGCAGCACCCTCGGAAGGTGGGGAAGCACAGATACGCAGTATTTT. The encoded protein is CASSTLGRWGSTDTQYF. Full variable domain (rest looked up from reference TRBV11-2 and TRBJ2-3): EAGVAQSPRYKIIEKRQSVAFWCNPISGHATLYWYQQILGQGPKLLIQFQNNGVVDDSQLPKDRFSAERLKGVDSTLKIQPAKLEDSAVYLCASSTLGRWGSTDTQYFGPGTRLTVL.

The chain carries TRBV19 and TRBJ1-1; maybe TRBD1 (5 bases). Trimming stripped 7 bases from V and 1 base from J, with 19 bases between. The CDR3 sequence is 16 residues long. Germline V gene data show CDR1 as LNHDA and CDR2 as SQIVND (reference sequence). CDR3 nucleotides: TGTGCCAGTACCCCCCGCCAGGGCGGTCGGAACACTGAAGCTTTCTTT. Amino acids: CASTPRQGGRNTEAFF. Complete variable domain (other parts from reference TRBV19 and TRBJ1-1): DGGITQSPKYLFRKEGQNVTLSCEQNLNHDAMYWYRQDPGQGLRLIYYSQIVNDFQKGDIAEGYSVSREKKESFPLTVTSAQKNPTAFYLCASTPRQGGRNTEAFFGQGTRLTVV.

This clone was observed a handful of times. The V and J genes are TRBV7-2 and TRBJ2-7; TRBD2 matches 14 bases. This CDR3 comprises 18 residues. V gave up 1 base and J gave up 7 bases; unmatched junction bases: 12. Germline V gives CDR1 SGHTA, CDR2 FQGNSA. Here the CDR3 DNA reads TGTGCCAGCAGCTTAGGGACTAGCGGGAGGCGGAGGGGCCGTGAGCAGTACTTC. Protein product: CASSLGTSGRRRGREQYF.

This rearrangement joins TRBV19 to TRBJ1-2, with D possibly being TRBD1 (5 bases). The ends were cut back, 7 bases at V and 6 bases at J, with 21 bases in the middle. The CDR3 contains 15 residues. The V gene's germline CDR1 is LNHDA and CDR2 SQIVND (reference sequence). Here the CDR3 DNA reads TGTGCCAGTAAGCCCCTCTATAGGGGCGCGGATGGCTACACCTTC. Amino acid sequence: CASKPLYRGADGYTF.

The rearrangement uses TRBV19 and TRBJ1-1, with D possibly matching TRBD1 (5 bases). Germline loops: CDR1 LNHDA, CDR2 SQIVND (reference sequence). This CDR3 is 17 amino acids long. V was cut by 5 bases and J by 5 bases, with 24 bases left in between. The DNA of the CDR3 is TGTGCCAGTAGTTCCTGGCCCACAGGCCTGGGAGAGACTGAAGCTTTCTTT. Protein sequence: CASSSWPTGLGETEAFF.

V and J are TRBV7-9 and TRBJ2-1; TRBD2 aligns across 11 bases. J was trimmed by 6 bases and V by 5 bases; bases with no gene match: 15. CDR1 is SEHNR and CDR2 is FQNEAQ in the germline V gene (reference sequence). The CDR3 runs to 18 residues. CDR3 amino acids: CASSPVQGTSGRSNEQFF. The CDR3 DNA follows: TGTGCCAGCAGCCCAGTCCAAGGTACTAGCGGGAGAAGCAATGAGCAGTTCTTC.

The J gene is TRBJ1-2, the V gene TRBV19, with TRBD1 identical over 8 bases. CDR3 size: 13 residues. From germline, CDR1 is LNHDA and CDR2 SQIVND (reference sequence). The junction had 6 bases not matched to a gene; V was cut back by 4 bases and J by 8 bases. The CDR3 here is CASSRTGRAGYTF. In DNA form, the CDR3 reads TGTGCCAGTAGTAGGACAGGGCGGGCCGGCTACACCTTC. Supplemented by reference TRBV19 and TRBJ1-2, the full variable domain reads DGGITQSPKYLFRKEGQNVTLSCEQNLNHDAMYWYRQDPGQGLRLIYYSQIVNDFQKGDIAEGYSVSREKKESFPLTVTSAQKNPTAFYLCASSRTGRAGYTFGSGTRLTVV.

This clone was seen only a few times. This chain links TRBV7-2 with TRBJ2-1, with 12 bases lining up with TRBD2. Trimming at V came to 3 bases and at J to 8 bases, leaving 8 bases not matched to a gene. CDR1 is SGHTA, CDR2 FQGNSA, per germline. The length of the CDR3 is 16 residues. CDR3 coding DNA: TGTGCCAGCAGCTTCCCTCTAGCGGGAGGGCTCGATGAGCAGTTCTTC. This gives the protein CASSFPLAGGLDEQFF.

This chain links TRBV6-5 with TRBJ1-1, with D possibly matching TRBD1 (5 bases). From germline, CDR1 is MNHEY and CDR2 SVGAGI. Trimming took 4 bases from V and 4 from J, leaving 10 bases between them. The CDR3 totals 13 residues. Here the CDR3 reads CASSWGRGTEAFF. The CDR3 coding sequence is TGTGCCAGCAGTTGGGGCCGGGGCACTGAAGCTTTCTTT.

This clone was seen a few times. The chain is built from TRBV29-1 and TRBJ1-1; 8 nucleotides match TRBD1. The germline CDR1 and CDR2 sequences are SQVTM and ANQGSEA. The CDR3 covers 13 residues. V lost 6 bases and J lost 1; bases outside the gene matches: 4. The CDR3 sequence is CSVGQAGNTEAFF. As DNA, the CDR3 is TGCAGCGTGGGACAGGCGGGGAACACTGAAGCTTTCTTT.

The genes are TRBV5-1 and TRBJ1-4; the match to TRBD1 covers 9 bases. Germline V CDR1 and CDR2: SGHRS, YFSETQ. V was pared by 8 bases and J by 6 bases, with 5 bases of the junction left unmatched. This CDR3 has 13 residues. Here the CDR3 DNA reads TGCGCCAGTCGACAGGGGGAGGATGAAAAACTGTTTTTT. Encoded protein: CASRQGEDEKLFF.

The chain recombines TRBV28 with TRBJ1-5; a weak D match, TRBD1 (5 bases). This CDR3 has 17 residues. Germline CDR1 reads MDHEN; CDR2 reads SYDVKM. Trimming took off 4 bases at V and 0 bases at J, with 16 bases between the two ends. The CDR3 sequence: CASSSNWGPYSNQPQHF. The CDR3 nucleotides are TGTGCCAGCAGTTCTAATTGGGGACCATATAGCAATCAGCCCCAGCATTTT.

The CDR3: CASSQEGGQGPNILYNEQFF. In DNA form, the CDR3 reads TGTGCCAGTAGCCAAGAGGGGGGACAGGGACCGAACATACTATACAATGAGCAGTTCTTC. The rearrangement uses TRBV19 and TRBJ2-1; TRBD1 agrees at 9 bases. Germline CDR1 LNHDA, CDR2 SQIVND (reference sequence). This CDR3 is 20 amino acids long. J lost 4 bases, V lost 6 bases, and 22 bases had no gene match.

J is TRBJ1-2 and V is TRBV2; the match to TRBD1 covers 9 bases. Germline V gene sequence: CDR1 SNHLY, CDR2 FYNNEI. V was clipped by 6 bases and J by 6 bases; unmatched bases: 14. This CDR3 is built from 16 residues. The CDR3 nucleotides are TGTGCCAGCAGCCCGGGACAGGGCTCCCATCTTCATGGCTACACCTTC. It is translated as CASSPGQGSHLHGYTF.

The V call is TRBV7-9, the J call TRBJ2-1; perhaps TRBD2 as D (5 bases). The germline CDR1 and CDR2 sequences are SEHNR and FQNEAQ (reference sequence). The CDR3 totals 11 residues. Deletions cut 5 bases from V and 9 bases from J, with 8 bases between. The DNA of the CDR3 is TGTGCCAGCAGCGTCCGGGGTGAGCAGTTCTTC. Its protein product is CASSVRGEQFF.

The chain recombines TRBV11-2 with TRBJ2-3, with 9 bases that match TRBD2. V lost 5 bases to trimming and J lost 5 bases; unmatched junction nucleotides: 14. Germline CDR1 and CDR2: SGHAT and FQNNGV. CDR3 size: 17 residues. The CDR3 sequence: CASSPLSGGGAKDTQYF. CDR3 coding DNA: TGTGCCAGCAGCCCACTCTCTGGCGGGGGGGCTAAAGATACGCAGTATTTT.

The rearrangement links TRBV29-1 to TRBJ2-1; 8 positions match TRBD2. V shed 5 bases, J shed 2 bases, and the junction held 5 bases outside the gene matches. The length of the CDR3 is 14 residues. Germline CDR1 reads SQVTM; CDR2 reads ANQGSEA. The CDR3 sequence: CSVPRGGPYNEQFF. The DNA for the CDR3 is TGCAGCGTTCCCCGGGGGGGCCCCTACAATGAGCAGTTCTTC.

This sequence joins TRBV29-1 and TRBJ1-2, with D perhaps TRBD1 (6 bases). V was trimmed by 7 bases and J by 7 bases, leaving 16 bases between them. The CDR3 contains 12 residues. The germline CDR1 and CDR2 sequences are SQVTM and ANQGSEA. Written as DNA, the CDR3 is TGCAGCGAGGGGGGGGGACCCGGTGGCTACACCTTC. This translates into CSEGGGPGGYTF.